These 8 T cell receptor beta chains share one sample of origin, sequenced in a study of shared clonotypes between healthy human individuals. Sequencing used immunoSEQ multiplex PCR; TCRdb keeps in-frame clones, though not all of them. The data hold roughly 1 million clones, with approximately 78% observed a single time. The sequenced sample consisted of memory CD4+ T cells from PBMCs. Documented subset: CD45RA-negative fraction. These TCRs come from a man between 18 and 35 years old in good health. Some clones in this sample may be carry-over from other donors' samples.

About this clone: In the same sample, other DNA sequences code for this CDR3. This chain joins TRBV5-1 and TRBJ2-7, with 7 positions matching TRBD1. Losses at the gene ends were 0 bases for V and 5 bases for J; bases not matched to a gene: 2. CDR1 SGHRS and CDR2 YFSETQ come from the germline V gene. The CDR3 extends over 13 amino acids. The CDR3 protein is CASSLGQGDEQYF. The CDR3 DNA follows: TGCGCCAGCAGCTTGGGGCAGGGGGACGAGCAGTACTTC. Complete variable domain (other parts from reference TRBV5-1 and TRBJ2-7): KAGVTQTPRYLIKTRGQQVTLSCSPISGHRSVSWYQQTPGQGLQFLFEYFSETQRNKGNFPGRFSGRQFSNSRSEMNVSTLELGDSALYLCASSLGQGDEQYFGPGTRLTVT.

The gene calls are TRBV7-9 and TRBJ2-7; D not certain. This CDR3 has 11 amino acids. The germline V and J ends were trimmed by 2 bases and 4 bases, with 3 bases remaining between them. Germline V gene data show CDR1 as SEHNR and CDR2 as FQNEAQ (reference sequence). CDR3 bases: TGTGCCAGCAGCTTAAAATACGAGCAGTACTTC. Its translation: CASSLKYEQYF.

J is TRBJ2-5 and V is TRBV28; 8 nucleotides line up with TRBD1. The CDR3 length is 15 residues. With V trimmed by 5 bases and J by 1 base, 6 bases remained unmatched. Germline V gene sequence: CDR1 MDHEN, CDR2 SYDVKM. CDR3 region: CASSQPGTGQETQYF. CDR3 DNA: TGTGCCAGCAGTCAACCCGGGACAGGCCAAGAGACCCAGTACTTC.

Concerning this clone itself: Other DNA sequences in this specimen translate into the identical CDR3. The chain is built from TRBV10-3 and TRBJ1-5; the D is unclear. The CDR3 spans 13 residues. Trimming pared 3 bases from V and 1 base from J, leaving 4 bases between. Germline lookup yields CDR1 ENHRY and CDR2 SYGVKD. The CDR3 bases are TGTGCCATCAGTGAAGGGAGCAATCAGCCCCAGCATTTT. Residues: CAISEGSNQPQHF.

Remarks on this clone: Other DNA sequences of this sample code for an identical CDR3. The rearrangement joins TRBV5-1 to TRBJ2-3; D may be TRBD1 (6 bases). Germline V lookup: CDR1 SGHRS, CDR2 YFSETQ. V was pared by 2 bases and J by 3 bases, with 10 bases between. The CDR3 is 14 amino acids. The CDR3 nucleotides read TGCGCCAGCAGCTTAACAGGGAGAACAGATACGCAGTATTTT. Amino acid sequence: CASSLTGRTDTQYF.

V and J are TRBV5-1 and TRBJ1-1; no definite D call. CDR3 length: 15 amino acids. Trimming stripped 3 bases from V and 5 bases from J, with 17 bases between. Germline loops: CDR1 SGHRS, CDR2 YFSETQ. CDR3 in DNA: TGCGCCAGCAGCTCGAGGCCGGGAGAAGGGACTGAAGCTTTCTTT. Protein: CASSSRPGEGTEAFF.

The chain joins TRBV28 to TRBJ2-7; possible D gene TRBD2, 6 bases. The CDR3 sequence is 13 residues long. Germline loops: CDR1 MDHEN, CDR2 SYDVKM. Trimming took off 4 bases at V and 5 bases at J, with 12 bases between the two ends. CDR3 region: CASSSSGPHEQYF. The CDR3 coding sequence is TGTGCCAGCAGTTCCAGCGGGCCGCACGAGCAGTACTTC.

This chain joins TRBV18 and TRBJ2-1; TRBD2 matches at 9 bases. CDR3 length equals 16 residues. Germline loops: CDR1 KGHSH, CDR2 LQKENI. Trimming at V came to 6 bases and at J to 6 bases, leaving 12 bases not matched to a gene. The CDR3 DNA follows: TGTGCCAGCTCGCCCCCATTAGCGGGAGATAGCAATGAGCAGTTCTTC. Translation: CASSPPLAGDSNEQFF.